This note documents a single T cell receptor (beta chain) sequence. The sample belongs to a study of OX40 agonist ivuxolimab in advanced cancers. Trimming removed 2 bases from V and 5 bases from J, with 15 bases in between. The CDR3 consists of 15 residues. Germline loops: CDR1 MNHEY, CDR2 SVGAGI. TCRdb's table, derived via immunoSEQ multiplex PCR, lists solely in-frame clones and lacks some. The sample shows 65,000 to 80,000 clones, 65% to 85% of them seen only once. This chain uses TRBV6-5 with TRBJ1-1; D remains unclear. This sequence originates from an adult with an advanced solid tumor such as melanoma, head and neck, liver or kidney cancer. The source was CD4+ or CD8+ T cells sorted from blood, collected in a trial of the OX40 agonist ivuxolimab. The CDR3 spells CASSYKRAKRTEAFF. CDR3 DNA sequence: TGTGCCAGCAGTTACAAGAGGGCTAAGAGGACTGAAGCTTTCTTT.